These 4 T cell receptor beta chains originate from one sample sequenced in a study of tumour-infiltrating T cells in Burkitt lymphoma. Libraries were prepared by immunoSEQ multiplex PCR; TCRdb keeps only in-frame clonotypes and omits some of them. The sample shows around 15,000 clones, roughly 80% of them seen only once. Sequenced: tumor tissue. These receptors were obtained from a human donor with diffuse large B-cell lymphoma.

This rearrangement joins TRBV25-1 to TRBJ1-1; 7 nucleotides line up with TRBD1. CDR1 and CDR2 from the germline V gene are MGHDK and SYGVNS. Trimming took 2 bases from V and 2 from J; bases not matched to a gene: 5. This CDR3 contains 15 residues. CDR3 region: CASSEIDRDNTEAFF. In DNA, the CDR3 is TGTGCCAGCAGTGAAATCGACAGGGACAACACTGAAGCTTTCTTT.

The gene calls are TRBV14 and TRBJ2-3; 7 bases map to TRBD1. Germline trimming cut 0 bases from V and 3 bases from J; bases unmatched to any gene: 6. The CDR3 is 16 residues long. Germline CDR1 reads SGHDN; CDR2 reads FVKESK. The DNA for the CDR3 is TGTGCCAGCAGCCAAGATCGACAGGGACGGACAGATACGCAGTATTTT. Its translation: CASSQDRQGRTDTQYF. Based on the CDR3 plus reference TRBV14 and TRBJ2-3, the full variable domain is EAGVTQFPSHSVIEKGQTVTLRCDPISGHDNLYWYRRVMGKEIKFLLHFVKESKQDESGMPNNRFLAERTGGTYSTLKVQPAELEDSGVYFCASSQDRQGRTDTQYFGPGTRLTVL.

The chain is built from TRBV29-1 and TRBJ2-5; D not resolved. V lost 5 bases and J lost 9, with 4 bases in between. Germline assignment: CDR1 SQVTM and CDR2 ANQGSEA. The CDR3 is 8 amino acids. The CDR3 DNA sequence: TGCAGCGTTCCTCCCCAGTACTTC. Its translation: CSVPPQYF.

The V gene is TRBV4-3, the J gene TRBJ2-7; the match to TRBD1 covers 7 bases. Germline V gene data show CDR1 as LGHNA and CDR2 as YSLEER. V shed 0 bases and J 5 bases; nucleotides not matched to a gene: 7. This CDR3 comprises 15 residues. The CDR3 loop reads CASSQDGTARNEQYF. CDR3 DNA: TGCGCCAGCAGCCAAGACGGGACAGCGAGGAACGAGCAGTACTTC.